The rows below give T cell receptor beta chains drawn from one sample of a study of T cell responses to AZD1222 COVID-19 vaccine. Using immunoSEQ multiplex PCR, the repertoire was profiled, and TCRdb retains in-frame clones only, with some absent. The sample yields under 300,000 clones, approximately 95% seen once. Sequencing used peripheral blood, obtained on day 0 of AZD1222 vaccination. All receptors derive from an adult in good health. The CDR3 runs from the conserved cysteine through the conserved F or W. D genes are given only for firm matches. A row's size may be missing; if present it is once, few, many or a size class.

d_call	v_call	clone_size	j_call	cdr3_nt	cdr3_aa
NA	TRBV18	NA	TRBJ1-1	TGTGCCAGCTCACCCTCGGGCCTTGAAGCTTTCTTT	CASSPSGLEAFF
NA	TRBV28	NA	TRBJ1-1	TGTGCCAGCAGTATAGGGGGGGGCGCTGGGAACACTGAAGCTTTCTTT	CASSIGGGAGNTEAFF
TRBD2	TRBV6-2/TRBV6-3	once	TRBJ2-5	TGTGCCAGCAGTTGGGGACTAGAACAGACCCAGTACTTC	CASSWGLEQTQYF
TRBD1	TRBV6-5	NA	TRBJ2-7	TGTGCCAGCCTTAGCCGGGACAGGGCGATCTACGAGCAGTACTTC	CASLSRDRAIYEQYF
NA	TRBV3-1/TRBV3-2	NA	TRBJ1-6	TGTGCCAGCAGCCAGAACAATTCACCCCTCCACTTT	CASSQNNSPLHF
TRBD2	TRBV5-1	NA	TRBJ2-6	TGCGCCAGCGGGACTAGTGGGGGGGCCAACGTCCTGACTTTC	CASGTSGGANVLTF
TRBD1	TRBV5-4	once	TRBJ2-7	TGTGCCAGCAGCTTGGCGGGACAGGGGGCTTACGAGCAGTACTTC	CASSLAGQGAYEQYF
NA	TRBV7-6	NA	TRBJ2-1	TGTGCCAGCAGCTTAGTAGGGAGCGGATCCTACAATGAGCAGTTCTTC	CASSLVGSGSYNEQFF
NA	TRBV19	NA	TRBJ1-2	TGTGCCAGTAGTATCAAGGACTATGGCTACACCTTC	CASSIKDYGYTF
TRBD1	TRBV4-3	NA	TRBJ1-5	TGCGCCAGCAGCCAGCATACAGGGGGCGACCAGCCCCAGCATTTT	CASSQHTGGDQPQHF
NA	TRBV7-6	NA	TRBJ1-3	TGTGCCAGCAGCCCCAGGGACCGGGTCTCTGGAAACACCATATATTTT	CASSPRDRVSGNTIYF
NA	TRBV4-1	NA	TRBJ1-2	TGCGCCAGCAGCCAAGCCCAGGGTGGCTACACCTTC	CASSQAQGGYTF
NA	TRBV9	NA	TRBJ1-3	TGTGCCAGCAGCGTGACAAGCGTTGGAAACACCATATATTTT	CASSVTSVGNTIYF
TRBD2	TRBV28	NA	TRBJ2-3	TGTGCCAGCAGTCCGGGACTAGCTACAGATACGCAGTATTTT	CASSPGLATDTQYF
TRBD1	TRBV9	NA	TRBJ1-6	TGTGCCAGCAGCGTAGATGGACAGGCGAATTCACCCCTCCACTTT	CASSVDGQANSPLHF
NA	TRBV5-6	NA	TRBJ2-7	TGTGCCAGCAGCCTACTCAGCTACGAGCAGTACTTC	CASSLLSYEQYF
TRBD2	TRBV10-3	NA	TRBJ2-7	TGTGCCACCTATGGCGGGGGCTCCTACGAGCAGTACTTC	CATYGGGSYEQYF
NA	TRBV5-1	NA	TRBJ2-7	TGCGCCAGCAGCTTGGTAGGTGAGCAGTACTTC	CASSLVGEQYF
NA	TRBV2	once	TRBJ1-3	TGTGCCAGCAAATATGACAGGTCCTCTGGAAACACCATATATTTT	CASKYDRSSGNTIYF
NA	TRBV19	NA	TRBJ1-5	TGTGCCAGTAGGCGGGGGCTAAGCAATCAGCCCCAGCATTTT	CASRRGLSNQPQHF